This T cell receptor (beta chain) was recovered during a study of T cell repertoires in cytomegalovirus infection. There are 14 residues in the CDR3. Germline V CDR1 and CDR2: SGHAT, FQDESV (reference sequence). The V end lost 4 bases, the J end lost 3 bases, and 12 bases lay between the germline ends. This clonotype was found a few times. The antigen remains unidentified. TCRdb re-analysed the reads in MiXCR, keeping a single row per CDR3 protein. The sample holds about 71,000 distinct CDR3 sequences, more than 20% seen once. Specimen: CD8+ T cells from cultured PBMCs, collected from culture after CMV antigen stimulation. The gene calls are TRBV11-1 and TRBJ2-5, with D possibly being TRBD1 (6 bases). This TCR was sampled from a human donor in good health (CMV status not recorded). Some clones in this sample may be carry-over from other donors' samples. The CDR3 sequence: CASSSWDIEETQYF. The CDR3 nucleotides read TGTGCCAGCAGCTCTTGGGACATAGAAGAGACCCAGTACTTC.